Listed below are T cell receptor beta chains from one sample, sequenced in a study of cytomegalovirus exposure and HLA in healthy donors. Using immunoSEQ multiplex PCR, the repertoire was profiled, and TCRdb retains in-frame clones only, with some absent. The sample lists 180,000 or so clones, around 68% occurring once. The sequenced material came from PBMCs. These receptors came from a man in his forties or fifties in good health and CMV-seronegative. Both conserved end residues are part of each CDR3. Each record gives: J gene, D gene, clone size, V gene, CDR3 protein, CDR3 DNA. The D gene is left open where the match is weak. For some rows the clone size is stated as once, few or many, or as a class when expanded; others skip it.

TRBJ2-3 | TRBD2 | few | TRBV7-2 | CASSSQAGEADTQYF | TGTGCCAGCAGCTCCCAAGCGGGAGAAGCAGATACGCAGTATTTT
TRBJ2-2 | TRBD2 | few | TRBV6-5 | CASSPTSGKTGELFF | TGTGCCAGCAGCCCGACTAGCGGGAAAACCGGGGAGCTGTTTTTT
TRBJ2-5 | TRBD2 | few | TRBV5-1 | CASSLSTSAETQYF | TGCGCCAGCAGCTTGAGCACTAGCGCTGAGACCCAGTACTTC
TRBJ1-2 | . | . | TRBV5-4 | CASSRQSFTDNYGYTF | TGTGCCAGCAGCCGCCAATCCTTTACAGACAACTATGGCTACACCTTC
TRBJ1-4 | . | few | TRBV4-1 | CASSQGLIQGFYEKLFF | TGCGCCAGCAGCCAAGGGTTAATTCAGGGTTTCTATGAAAAACTGTTTTTT
TRBJ2-5 | . | few | TRBV19 | CASSMSSQETQYF | TGTGCCAGTAGTATGTCCAGCCAAGAGACCCAGTACTTC
TRBJ1-5 | TRBD1 | . | TRBV5-5 | CASSLDWQGAIQPQHF | TGTGCCAGCAGCTTGGATTGGCAGGGGGCGATTCAGCCCCAGCATTTT
TRBJ1-4 | . | few | TRBV6-1 | CASTPVEGSGWKLFF | TGTGCCAGCACCCCAGTGGAGGGATCCGGGTGGAAACTGTTTTTT
TRBJ2-7 | TRBD2 | few | TRBV6-5 | CAHSVGGSYEQYF | TGTGCCCACTCCGTCGGGGGGAGCTACGAGCAGTACTTC
TRBJ1-1 | TRBD1 | . | TRBV28 | CASSFWTGSTEAFF | TGTGCCAGCAGTTTTTGGACAGGGTCCACTGAAGCTTTCTTT
TRBJ2-1 | . | . | TRBV4-3 | CASSHGGSTYNEQFF | TGCGCCAGCAGCCACGGCGGGTCCACCTACAATGAGCAGTTCTTC
TRBJ2-1 | . | . | TRBV5-1 | CASRPTGGSYNEQFF | TGCGCCAGCAGACCGACAGGTGGGTCCTACAATGAGCAGTTCTTC
TRBJ2-1 | . | . | TRBV7-9 | CASSPPYRALTYNEQFF | TGTGCCAGCAGCCCTCCCTACAGGGCGCTCACCTACAATGAGCAGTTCTTC
TRBJ2-2 | . | . | TRBV7-2 | CASSLSPPPGELFF | TGTGCCAGCAGCTTATCCCCTCCCCCGGGGGAGCTGTTTTTT
TRBJ1-6 | TRBD1 | . | TRBV7-9 | CASSFRDSNNSPLHF | TGTGCCAGCAGCTTCCGGGACAGCAATAATTCACCCCTCCACTTT
TRBJ2-7 | TRBD2 | few | TRBV14 | CASRRTSGSPDEQYF | TGTGCCAGCAGAAGGACTAGCGGGAGTCCCGACGAGCAGTACTTC
TRBJ2-3 | TRBD1 | . | TRBV7-3 | CASSSGQGSTDTQYF | TGTGCCAGCAGCTCGGGACAGGGGTCCACAGATACGCAGTATTTT
TRBJ2-2 | TRBD1 | few | TRBV6-1 | CASRQGAPGELFF | TGTGCCAGCAGACAGGGGGCCCCCGGGGAGCTGTTTTTT
TRBJ2-5 | . | once | TRBV5-6 | CASSGMGGYQETQYF | TGTGCCAGCAGCGGGATGGGGGGATACCAAGAGACCCAGTACTTC
TRBJ2-2 | . | . | TRBV19 | CASSLREMGAGELFF | TGTGCCAGTAGTCTTAGGGAAATGGGAGCCGGGGAGCTGTTTTTT
TRBJ1-2 | . | . | TRBV28 | CASSLVGTTNYGYTF | TGTGCCAGCAGTTTAGTCGGGACTACTAACTATGGCTACACCTTC
TRBJ2-1 | TRBD2 | few | TRBV4-1 | CASSLIIAGQRYEQFF | TGCGCCAGCAGCCTCATCATAGCGGGCCAGCGGTATGAGCAGTTCTTC
TRBJ2-3 | TRBD1 | . | TRBV10-3 | CAINPGQGTGDTQYF | TGTGCCATCAATCCGGGACAGGGAACCGGAGATACGCAGTATTTT
TRBJ1-5 | . | . | TRBV6-1 | CASTKGSGNQPQHF | TGTGCCAGCACCAAGGGGTCGGGCAATCAGCCCCAGCATTTT
TRBJ1-1 | . | few | TRBV13 | CASSPRQYMNTEAFF | TGTGCCAGCAGCCCGAGACAGTACATGAACACTGAAGCTTTCTTT
TRBJ1-2 | TRBD1 | . | TRBV4-1 | CASSQAGQGADGYTF | TGCGCCAGCAGCCAAGCGGGACAGGGGGCCGATGGCTACACCTTC
TRBJ1-1 | TRBD1 | . | TRBV27 | CASTRTGRISTEAFF | TGTGCCAGCACCCGGACAGGGAGGATTAGCACTGAAGCTTTCTTT
TRBJ2-1 | TRBD2 | . | TRBV4-1 | CASSQFTSGSLLTPPNEQFF | TGCGCCAGCAGCCAATTTACTAGCGGGAGTCTCCTTACACCCCCCAATGAGCAGTTCTTC
TRBJ1-2 | . | . | TRBV11-3 | CASSLFYPSPWGPLSYGYTF | TGTGCCAGCAGCTTATTTTACCCCTCCCCGTGGGGGCCCCTTTCCTATGGCTACACCTTC
TRBJ1-2 | . | . | TRBV7-9 | CSSRPEDSLWGYTF | TGTTCCAGCAGACCCGAGGACAGCTTGTGGGGCTACACCTTC
TRBJ2-5 | . | . | TRBV7-2 | CASSLAPGGAGDETQYF | TGTGCCAGCAGCTTAGCGCCGGGGGGCGCAGGAGACGAGACCCAGTACTTC
TRBJ1-6 | TRBD1 | . | TRBV5-4 | CASFSRDRNNSPLHF | TGTGCCAGCTTCTCGCGGGACAGAAATAATTCACCCCTCCACTTT
TRBJ1-3 | . | few | TRBV5-6 | CASSLWAKNTIYF | TGTGCCAGCAGCTTGTGGGCCAAAAACACCATATATTTT
TRBJ1-1 | . | . | TRBV28 | CASSFRTPGVTEAFF | TGTGCCAGCAGTTTCCGTACCCCGGGGGTCACTGAAGCTTTCTTT
TRBJ2-1 | . | . | TRBV2 | CASSERTPQNYNEQFF | TGTGCCAGCAGCGAGAGGACTCCACAAAACTACAATGAGCAGTTCTTC
TRBJ1-5 | TRBD1 | . | TRBV7-2 | CASSLYGSGGGQPQHF | TGTGCCAGCAGCTTATATGGGTCAGGGGGCGGTCAGCCCCAGCATTTT
TRBJ2-5 | TRBD2 | . | TRBV27 | CASSLLPGLAGEETQYF | TGTGCCAGCAGTCTACTACCGGGACTAGCGGGAGAAGAGACCCAGTACTTC
TRBJ1-5 | . | . | TRBV30 | CAWRVGGGSEPQHF | TGTGCCTGGCGAGTAGGGGGGGGTAGCGAGCCCCAGCATTTT
TRBJ2-7 | TRBD2 | once | TRBV7-9 | CASSSPAAGGLEQYF | TGTGCCAGCAGCTCGCCGGCAGCGGGAGGCCTCGAGCAGTACTTC
TRBJ1-4 | . | . | TRBV6-5 | CASSFREGGEKLFF | TGTGCCAGCAGTTTCCGGGAGGGTGGTGAAAAACTGTTTTTT
TRBJ2-7 | TRBD1 | . | TRBV5-6 | CASSSTDRVAYEQYF | TGTGCCAGCAGCTCGACGGACAGGGTAGCCTACGAGCAGTACTTC
TRBJ2-7 | TRBD1 | few | TRBV2 | CASRRGQSNEQYF | TGTGCCAGCAGGAGGGGACAGTCAAACGAGCAGTACTTC
TRBJ2-3 | TRBD1 | . | TRBV11-2 | CASSLPLTGGTDTQYF | TGTGCCAGCAGCTTACCCCTGACAGGGGGCACAGATACGCAGTATTTT
TRBJ2-7 | . | few | TRBV28 | CASSLPRANSYEQYF | TGTGCCAGCAGTTTACCCAGGGCGAACTCCTACGAGCAGTACTTC
TRBJ1-2 | . | . | TRBV5-1 | CASSLSVPGLGGYTF | TGCGCCAGCAGCTTGTCGGTCCCAGGGTTGGGTGGCTACACCTTC
TRBJ2-3 | . | few | TRBV14 | CASSQDRVLTDTQYF | TGTGCCAGCAGCCAAGACAGGGTCTTAACAGATACGCAGTATTTT
TRBJ2-6 | TRBD1 | once | TRBV6-1 | CASSEVPGGPSGANVLTF | TGTGCCAGCAGTGAAGTCCCAGGGGGTCCCTCTGGGGCCAACGTCCTGACTTTC
TRBJ2-3 | . | few | TRBV5-1 | CASSLVVDTQYF | TGCGCCAGCAGCTTGGTCGTAGATACGCAGTATTTT
TRBJ2-3 | . | few | TRBV5-4 | CASSLPGGDINTQYF | TGTGCCAGCAGCTTGCCAGGAGGAGATATTAATACGCAGTATTTT
TRBJ2-3 | TRBD2 | once | TRBV11-2 | CASSVNPRTGGSDTQYF | TGTGCCAGCAGCGTAAATCCCCGGACGGGGGGATCCGATACGCAGTATTTT
TRBJ1-5 | TRBD1 | once | TRBV4-2 | CASSQEPGQGFQPQHF | TGTGCCAGCAGCCAAGAACCGGGACAGGGCTTTCAGCCCCAGCATTTT
TRBJ2-7 | . | . | TRBV28 | CASSSPRGSHHYEQYF | TGTGCCAGCAGTTCCCCCCGGGGGTCTCACCACTACGAGCAGTACTTC
TRBJ2-1 | TRBD1 | . | TRBV19 | CASSNTGGISNGQFF | TGTGCCAGTAGTAATACAGGGGGAATTTCTAATGGGCAGTTCTTC